Listed below are T cell receptor beta chains from one sample, sequenced in a study of regulatory T cells in long-lasting Graves disease. Via MiXCR, TCRdb re-called the multiplex PCR reads, giving one row per CDR3 protein. The data hold a few hundred thousand distinct CDR3 sequences, with approximately 13% observed a single time. These data were also filed under a second study, of T cells in Graves' hyperthyroidism and ophthalmopathy.

This specimen was peripheral blood mononuclear cells (PBMCs), taken at new diagnosis, from a patient treated with antithyroid drugs. The source is a man younger than 40 with Graves disease. Each CDR3 is given with its conserved first and last residue. A D gene is named only where the DNA matches it firmly. Size tells how often a clone was seen (once, few, many) or the class of an expanded clone, and some rows leave it out.

>TRBD1|TRBV11-2|TRBJ2-3|many
TGTGCCAGCAGCCACTTAAGGAGGACAGGAGCTAGCACAGATACGCAGTATTTT
CASSHLRRTGASTDTQYF
>TRBD2|TRBV29-1|TRBJ2-5|many
TGCAGCGTTTACTCTGCGGGAGGAGAGACCCAGTACTTC
CSVYSAGGETQYF
>-|TRBV7-9|TRBJ1-4|many
TGTGCCAGCAGCCCGTCCCCGGGAGATGAAAAACTGTTTTTT
CASSPSPGDEKLFF
>TRBD1|TRBV6-1|TRBJ1-6|many
TGTGCCAGCACCCCCGACAGGGGTAATTCACCCCTCCACTTT
CASTPDRGNSPLHF
>TRBD2|TRBV10-3|TRBJ2-1|-
TGTGCCATCAGTGGGAGGTTGGCGGGAGAGCGGAAGGATGAGCAGTTCTTC
CAISGRLAGERKDEQFF
>-|TRBV6-5|TRBJ2-5|many
TGTGCCAGCAGTTACGGACCAGGGGAGACCCAGTACTTC
CASSYGPGETQYF
>-|TRBV5-1|TRBJ2-7|-
TGCGCCAGCTCTTCGGGGGACTTCTACCCCTACGAGCAGTACTTC
CASSSGDFYPYEQYF
>TRBD1|TRBV7-2|TRBJ1-5|many
TGTGCCAGCAGCCGTTCGACAGGGCTCAATCAGCCCCAGCATTTT
CASSRSTGLNQPQHF
>TRBD1|TRBV19|TRBJ2-7|-
TGTGCCAGTAGTACGGCGACAGGGGGATTAGGCTACGAGCAGTACTTC
CASSTATGGLGYEQYF
>TRBD1|TRBV25-1|TRBJ1-4|-
TGTGCCAGCAGTGAAGGGACAGGGCAAAAACTGTTTTTT
CASSEGTGQKLFF
>TRBD2|TRBV9|TRBJ2-3|few
TGTGCCAGCAGCGCACCTAGCGGGACGGAAGATACGCAGTATTTT
CASSAPSGTEDTQYF
>-|TRBV20-1|TRBJ2-7|many
TGCAGTGCTCCCAGGTGGGGTGGCCACCTCAACGAGCAGTACTTC
CSAPRWGGHLNEQYF
>-|TRBV7-9|TRBJ2-1|many
TGTGCCAGCAGCCCGGGAGTCTTGGGTGAGCAGTTCTTC
CASSPGVLGEQFF
>-|TRBV27|TRBJ1-4|once
TGTGCCAGCAGGCACGGCAGGGCCCAGGATGAAAAACTGTTTTTT
CASRHGRAQDEKLFF
>-|TRBV7-2|TRBJ1-1|many
TGTGCCAGCAGCTTAAATTTGGGATCTGGGGCTTTCTTT
CASSLNLGSGAFF
>TRBD2|TRBV7-9|TRBJ2-7|few
TGTGCCAGCAGCGATCGAACTAGCGGGAGGACCTACGAGCAGTACTTC
CASSDRTSGRTYEQYF
>-|TRBV13|TRBJ2-1|many
TGTGCCAGCAGCCCGAACCCTAGCGAGGAAATATCCTACAATGAGCAGTTCTTC
CASSPNPSEEISYNEQFF
>-|TRBV7-8|TRBJ2-5|many
TGTGCCAGCAGCCCTAAGCGTACCCAAGAGACCCAGTACTTC
CASSPKRTQETQYF
>TRBD2|TRBV9|TRBJ2-5|few
TGTGCCAGCAGCGCCACCCCCGGGACTAGCGGGGCAGAGACCCAGTACTTC
CASSATPGTSGAETQYF
>TRBD1|TRBV27|TRBJ1-2|many
TGTGCCAGCAGTGGGACAGGGGACATCTACACCTTC
CASSGTGDIYTF
>-|TRBV15|TRBJ1-2|many
TGTGCCACCAGCAGAGATGAAAGGGGAAGCCTCTATGGCTACACCTTC
CATSRDERGSLYGYTF
>-|TRBV6-1|TRBJ1-5|many
TGTGCCAGCAGTGAAGACGGGGTATATCAGCCCCAGCATTTT
CASSEDGVYQPQHF
>TRBD1|TRBV10-3|TRBJ2-1|-
TGTGCCATCATGGAACAGGGGGTAAATGAGCAGTTCTTC
CAIMEQGVNEQFF
>-|TRBV7-8|TRBJ1-5|many
TGTGCCAGCAGCTTAGCCGGACCTCGCAATCAGCCCCAGCATTTT
CASSLAGPRNQPQHF